The 6 T cell receptor beta chains presented below share a single source sample, sequenced in a study of blood T cell repertoires in COVID-19 (TCRdb year 2020). The library was made by the immunoSEQ multiplex PCR assay. Imported from immuneACCESS, the table was reduced by TCRdb to in-frame sequences with V and J called. These copies leave out some clones; in studies compared against another copy, an unresolved V gene accounts for under half, and the cause of the remainder is not known. For this sample the table gives under 300,000 clones, of which roughly 86% were detected only once. More than 9% of the sample is held by the ten biggest clonotypes. Sequencing was done on a sample of peripheral blood. The origin of the receptors is a man at least 80 years old with acute or convalescent COVID-19.

The chain links TRBV19 to TRBJ2-3, with TRBD2 matching over 9 bases. Per germline, CDR1 LNHDA and CDR2 SQIVND (reference sequence). This CDR3 spans 16 amino acids. J was trimmed by 2 bases and V by 5 bases; bases with no gene match: 8. The CDR3, as DNA: TGTGCCAGTAGTTCCCGAAGACTAGCGGCCACAGATACGCAGTATTTT. It encodes CASSSRRLAATDTQYF.

The CDR3 loop reads CAISEAGIPYEQYF. The CDR3 nucleotides read TGTGCCATCAGTGAAGCAGGGATCCCCTACGAGCAGTACTTC. This chain uses TRBV10-3 with TRBJ2-7; tentative D call: TRBD1 (5 bases). Germline V gene data show CDR1 as ENHRY and CDR2 as SYGVKD. Trimming removed 3 bases from V and 2 bases from J, with 11 bases in between. CDR3 length: 14 residues.

V and J are TRBV15 and TRBJ2-7, with a possible D match to TRBD2 (6 bases). Germline loops: CDR1 LNHNV, CDR2 YYDKDF (reference sequence). Between the trimmed V and J ends, which lost 0 bases and 3 bases, there was a span of 15 bases. The CDR3 is 16 residues long. The CDR3 loop reads CATSRDPRDSNYEQYF. As DNA, the CDR3 is TGTGCCACCAGCAGAGATCCCCGGGACTCCAACTACGAGCAGTACTTC.

The chain employs TRBV5-6 and TRBJ1-1, with 7 nucleotides matching TRBD1. CDR1 and CDR2 from the germline V gene are SGHDT and YYEEEE. The CDR3 is 13 amino acids. After removal of 5 bases from V and 1 base from J, the junction contained 2 bases not matched to a gene. CDR3: CASRGGGNTEAFF. The CDR3 nucleotides read TGTGCCAGCAGAGGGGGCGGGAACACTGAAGCTTTCTTT.

The chain carries TRBV19 and TRBJ1-3; 8 positions match TRBD1. Germline V gene data show CDR1 as LNHDA and CDR2 as SQIVND (reference sequence). CDR3 length: 15 amino acids. The trim removed 5 bases at V and 6 bases at J, leaving 9 bases unmatched. The CDR3 spells CASSQDGTGKNTIYF. The CDR3 nucleotides are TGTGCCAGTAGTCAAGACGGGACAGGAAAAAACACCATATATTTT.

This chain connects TRBV3-1 (or the pseudogene TRBV3-2) to TRBJ2-5, with a tentative D call TRBD2 (6 bases). V was shortened by 5 bases and J by 4 bases, with 14 bases between the two germline ends. The CDR3 has 14 amino acids. Per germline, CDR1 LGHDT and CDR2 YNNKEL (reference sequence). This CDR3 reads CASSSDMGGETQYF. In DNA, the CDR3 is TGTGCCAGCAGCTCTGACATGGGGGGAGAGACCCAGTACTTC.